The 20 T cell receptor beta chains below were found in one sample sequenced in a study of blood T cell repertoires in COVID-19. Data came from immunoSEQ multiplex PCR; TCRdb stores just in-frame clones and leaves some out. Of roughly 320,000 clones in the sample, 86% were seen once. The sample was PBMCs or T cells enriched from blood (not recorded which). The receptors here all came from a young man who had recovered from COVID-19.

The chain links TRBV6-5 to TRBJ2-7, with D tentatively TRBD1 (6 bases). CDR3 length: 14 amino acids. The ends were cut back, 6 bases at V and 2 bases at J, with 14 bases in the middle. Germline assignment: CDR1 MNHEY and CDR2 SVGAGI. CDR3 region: CASSRQDFTYEQYF. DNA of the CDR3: TGTGCCAGCAGCCGACAGGATTTTACCTACGAGCAGTACTTC.

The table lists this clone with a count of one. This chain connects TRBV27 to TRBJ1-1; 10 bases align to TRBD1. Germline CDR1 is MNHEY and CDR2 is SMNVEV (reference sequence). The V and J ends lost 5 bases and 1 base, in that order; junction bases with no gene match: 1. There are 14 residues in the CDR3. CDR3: CASSRDRGNTEAFF. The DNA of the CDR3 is TGTGCCAGCAGTCGGGACAGGGGGAACACTGAAGCTTTCTTT.

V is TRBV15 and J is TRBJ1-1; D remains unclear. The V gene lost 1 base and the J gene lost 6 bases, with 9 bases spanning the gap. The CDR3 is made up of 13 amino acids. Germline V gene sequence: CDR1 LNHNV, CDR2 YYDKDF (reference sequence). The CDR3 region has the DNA TGTGCCACCAGCAGAGCGGTCAGCGCTGAAGCTTTCTTT. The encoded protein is CATSRAVSAEAFF. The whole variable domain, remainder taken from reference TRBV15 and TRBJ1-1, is DAMVIQNPRYQVTQFGKPVTLSCSQTLNHNVMYWYQQKSSQAPKLLFHYYDKDFNNEADTPDNFQSRRPNTSFCFLDIRSPGLGDTAMYLCATSRAVSAEAFFGQGTRLTVV.

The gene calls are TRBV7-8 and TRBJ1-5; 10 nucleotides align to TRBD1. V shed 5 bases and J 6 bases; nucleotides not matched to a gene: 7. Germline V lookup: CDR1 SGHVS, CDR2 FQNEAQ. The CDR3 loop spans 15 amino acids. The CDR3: CASSQTGGAGQPQHF. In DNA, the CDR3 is TGTGCCAGCAGCCAGACAGGGGGCGCCGGTCAGCCCCAGCATTTT.

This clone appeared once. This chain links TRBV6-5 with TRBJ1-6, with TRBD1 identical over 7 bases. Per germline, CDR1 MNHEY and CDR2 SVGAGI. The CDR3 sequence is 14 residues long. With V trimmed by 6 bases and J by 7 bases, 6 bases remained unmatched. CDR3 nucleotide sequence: TGTGCCAGCAGATTGACAGGGCCAAATTCACCCCTCCACTTT. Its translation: CASRLTGPNSPLHF.

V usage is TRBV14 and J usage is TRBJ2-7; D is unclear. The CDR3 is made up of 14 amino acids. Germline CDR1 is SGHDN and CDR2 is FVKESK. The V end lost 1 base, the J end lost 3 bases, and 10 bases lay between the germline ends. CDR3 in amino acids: CASSQVQASYEQYF. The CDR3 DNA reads TGTGCCAGCAGCCAAGTTCAGGCGAGCTACGAGCAGTACTTC.

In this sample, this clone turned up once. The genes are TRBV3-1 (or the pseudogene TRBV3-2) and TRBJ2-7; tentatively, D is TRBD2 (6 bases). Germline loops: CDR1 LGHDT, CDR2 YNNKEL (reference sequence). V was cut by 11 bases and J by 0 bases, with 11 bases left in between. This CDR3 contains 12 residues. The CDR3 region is CAAGGLSYEQYF. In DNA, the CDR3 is TGTGCCGCCGGGGGACTCTCCTACGAGCAGTACTTC.

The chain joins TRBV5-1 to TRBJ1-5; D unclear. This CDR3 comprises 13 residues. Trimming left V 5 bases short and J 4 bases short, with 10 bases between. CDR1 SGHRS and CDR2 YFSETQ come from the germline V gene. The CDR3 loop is CASRQETNQPQHF. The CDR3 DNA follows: TGCGCCAGCAGGCAAGAAACAAATCAGCCCCAGCATTTT.

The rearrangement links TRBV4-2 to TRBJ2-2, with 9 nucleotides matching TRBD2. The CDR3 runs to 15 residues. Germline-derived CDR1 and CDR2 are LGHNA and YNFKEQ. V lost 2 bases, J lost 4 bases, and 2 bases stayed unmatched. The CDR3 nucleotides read TGTGCCAGCAGCCAACGACTAGCGGTCACCGGGGAGCTGTTTTTT. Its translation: CASSQRLAVTGELFF.

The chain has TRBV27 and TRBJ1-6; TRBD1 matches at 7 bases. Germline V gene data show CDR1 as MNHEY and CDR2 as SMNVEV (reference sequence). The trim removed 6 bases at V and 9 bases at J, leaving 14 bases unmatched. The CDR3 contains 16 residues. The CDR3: CASSTLDRLRISPLHF. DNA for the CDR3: TGTGCCAGCAGCACCCTGGACAGGCTTCGGATTTCACCCCTCCACTTT.

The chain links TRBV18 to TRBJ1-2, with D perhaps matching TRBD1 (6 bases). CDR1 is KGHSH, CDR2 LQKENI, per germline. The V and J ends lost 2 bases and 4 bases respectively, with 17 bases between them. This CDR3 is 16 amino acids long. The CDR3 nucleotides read TGTGCCAGCTCACCAGGCCAGGGGCAGCTTGGCTATGGCTACACCTTC. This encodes CASSPGQGQLGYGYTF.

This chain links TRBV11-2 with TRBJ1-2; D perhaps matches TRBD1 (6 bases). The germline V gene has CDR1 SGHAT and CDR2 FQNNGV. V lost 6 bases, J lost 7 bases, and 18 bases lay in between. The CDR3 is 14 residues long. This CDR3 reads CASRQQGRHGGYTF. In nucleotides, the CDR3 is TGTGCCAGCAGACAACAGGGTCGGCATGGTGGCTACACCTTC.

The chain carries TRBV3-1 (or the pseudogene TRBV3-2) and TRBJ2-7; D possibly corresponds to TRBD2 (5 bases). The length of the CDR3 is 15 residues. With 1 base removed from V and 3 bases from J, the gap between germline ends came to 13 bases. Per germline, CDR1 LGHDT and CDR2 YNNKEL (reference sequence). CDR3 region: CASSQGASTIYEQYF. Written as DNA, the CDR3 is TGTGCCAGCAGCCAAGGGGCTAGCACCATCTACGAGCAGTACTTC.

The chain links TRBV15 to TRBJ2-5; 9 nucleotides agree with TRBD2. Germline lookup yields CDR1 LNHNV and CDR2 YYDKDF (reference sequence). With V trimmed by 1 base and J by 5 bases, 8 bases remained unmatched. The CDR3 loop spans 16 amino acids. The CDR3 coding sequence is TGTGCCACCAGCAGAGTCCGCGGGGGGGCCCACGAGACCCAGTACTTC. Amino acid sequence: CATSRVRGGAHETQYF.

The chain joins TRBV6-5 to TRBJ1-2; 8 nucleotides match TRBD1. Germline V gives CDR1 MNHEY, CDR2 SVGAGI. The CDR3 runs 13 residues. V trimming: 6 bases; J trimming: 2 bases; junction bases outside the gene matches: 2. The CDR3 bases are TGTGCCAGCAGCTGGACAGGGAACTATGGCTACACCTTC. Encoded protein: CASSWTGNYGYTF.

The CDR3, as DNA: TGTGCCAGTAGTTCTCCTACAGGGGGCAGGACTGGGGCCAACGTCCTGACTTTC. Translation: CASSSPTGGRTGANVLTF. The rearrangement uses TRBV19 and TRBJ2-6; 9 bases align to TRBD1. With V trimmed by 5 bases and J by 2 bases, 10 bases remained unmatched. The CDR3 totals 18 residues. Germline V gene data show CDR1 as LNHDA and CDR2 as SQIVND (reference sequence).

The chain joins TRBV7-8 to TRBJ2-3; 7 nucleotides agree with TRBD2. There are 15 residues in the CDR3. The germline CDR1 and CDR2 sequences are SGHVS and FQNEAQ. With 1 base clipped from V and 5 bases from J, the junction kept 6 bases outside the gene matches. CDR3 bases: TGTGCCAGCAGCTTAGTAGGCCAGCGGGGAGATACGCAGTATTTT. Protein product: CASSLVGQRGDTQYF.

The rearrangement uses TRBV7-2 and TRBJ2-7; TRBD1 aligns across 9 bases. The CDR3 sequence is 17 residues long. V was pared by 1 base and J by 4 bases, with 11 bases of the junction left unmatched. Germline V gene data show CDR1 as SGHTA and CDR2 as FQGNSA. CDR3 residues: CASSLVILGQGYYEQYF. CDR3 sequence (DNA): TGTGCCAGCAGCTTAGTTATATTGGGACAGGGATATTACGAGCAGTACTTC.

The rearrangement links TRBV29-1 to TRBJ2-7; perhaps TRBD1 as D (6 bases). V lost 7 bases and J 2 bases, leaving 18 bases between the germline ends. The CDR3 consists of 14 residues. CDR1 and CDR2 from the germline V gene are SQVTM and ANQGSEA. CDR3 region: CSARHGTLTYEQYF. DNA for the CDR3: TGCAGCGCCAGGCACGGGACACTAACCTACGAGCAGTACTTC.

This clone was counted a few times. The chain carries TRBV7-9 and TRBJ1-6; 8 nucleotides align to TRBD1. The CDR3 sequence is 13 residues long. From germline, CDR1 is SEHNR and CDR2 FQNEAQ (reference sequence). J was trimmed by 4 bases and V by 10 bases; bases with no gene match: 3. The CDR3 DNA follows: TGTGCCACCCGGACAGGGTATAATTCACCCCTCCACTTT. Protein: CATRTGYNSPLHF. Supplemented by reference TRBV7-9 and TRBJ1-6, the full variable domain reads DTGVSQNPRHKITKRGQNVTFRCDPISEHNRLYWYRQTLGQGPEFLTYFQNEAQLEKSRLLSDRFSAERPKGSFSTLEIQRTEQGDSAMYLCATRTGYNSPLHFGNGTRLTVT.